This is a list of T cell receptor beta chains from one sample in a study of T cell responses to AZD1222 COVID-19 vaccine. Using immunoSEQ multiplex PCR, the repertoire was profiled, and TCRdb retains in-frame clones only, with some absent. The table shows 170,000 or so clones, with roughly nine tenths occurring only once. Sequenced material: peripheral blood, taken on day 0 of AZD1222 vaccination. These receptors came from an adult in good health. Each CDR3 is given with its conserved first and last residue. The D gene is left open where the match is weak. Some rows have no size entry. The others give once, few or many, or a class for an expanded clone.

v_call: TRBV7-9; d_call: TRBD1; j_call: TRBJ1-2; clone_size: -; cdr3_aa: CASSPGTGYDGYTF; cdr3_nt: TGTGCCAGCAGCCCCGGGACAGGGTACGATGGCTACACCTTC
v_call: TRBV3-1/TRBV3-2; d_call: -; j_call: TRBJ2-7; clone_size: -; cdr3_aa: CASSQMTNSYEQYF; cdr3_nt: TGTGCCAGCAGCCAAATGACTAATTCCTACGAGCAGTACTTC
v_call: TRBV5-3; d_call: -; j_call: TRBJ1-2; clone_size: once; cdr3_aa: CARSEGHHYGYTF; cdr3_nt: TGTGCCAGAAGCGAGGGACATCATTATGGCTACACCTTC
v_call: TRBV21-1; d_call: -; j_call: TRBJ1-5; clone_size: -; cdr3_aa: CASSKQGRGIQPQHF; cdr3_nt: TGTGCCAGCAGCAAACAAGGGCGGGGAATTCAGCCCCAGCATTTT
v_call: TRBV4-1; d_call: -; j_call: TRBJ2-1; clone_size: -; cdr3_aa: CASWRGLGTGEQFF; cdr3_nt: TGCGCCAGCTGGCGAGGGCTAGGCACAGGTGAGCAGTTCTTC
v_call: TRBV11-2; d_call: -; j_call: TRBJ1-3; clone_size: -; cdr3_aa: CASSLDRKRGAIYF; cdr3_nt: TGTGCCAGCAGCTTAGATCGGAAAAGGGGTGCCATATATTTT
v_call: TRBV28; d_call: -; j_call: TRBJ1-1; clone_size: once; cdr3_aa: CASIMRTEAFF; cdr3_nt: TGTGCCAGCATCATGAGGACTGAAGCTTTCTTT
v_call: TRBV5-1; d_call: -; j_call: TRBJ2-1; clone_size: -; cdr3_aa: CASSLDRYNEQFF; cdr3_nt: TGCGCCAGCAGCTTGGATAGATACAATGAGCAGTTCTTC
v_call: TRBV5-4; d_call: TRBD2; j_call: TRBJ2-5; clone_size: -; cdr3_aa: CASSLALGRTSGRAGTQYF; cdr3_nt: TGTGCCAGCAGCTTGGCCTTAGGACGGACTAGCGGGAGGGCTGGGACCCAGTACTTC
v_call: TRBV30; d_call: -; j_call: TRBJ1-1; clone_size: once; cdr3_aa: CAFNRDRLNTEAFF; cdr3_nt: TGTGCCTTCAACCGGGACCGCCTGAACACTGAAGCTTTCTTT
v_call: TRBV3-1/TRBV3-2; d_call: -; j_call: TRBJ1-5; clone_size: -; cdr3_aa: CASSGGGSWVEPQHF; cdr3_nt: TGTGCCAGCAGCGGGGGGGGCTCCTGGGTCGAGCCCCAGCATTTT
v_call: TRBV18; d_call: TRBD1; j_call: TRBJ1-1; clone_size: -; cdr3_aa: CASSPMGQGRSEAFF; cdr3_nt: TGTGCCAGCTCACCTATGGGACAGGGGAGGTCTGAAGCTTTCTTT
v_call: TRBV2; d_call: -; j_call: TRBJ1-2; clone_size: -; cdr3_aa: CATRLTIDSYGYTF; cdr3_nt: TGTGCCACTCGGTTAACGATCGACTCTTATGGCTACACCTTC
v_call: TRBV11-2; d_call: -; j_call: TRBJ1-5; clone_size: once; cdr3_aa: CASSSEGGDQPQHF; cdr3_nt: TGTGCCAGCAGCTCCGAGGGGGGAGATCAGCCCCAGCATTTT
v_call: TRBV9; d_call: TRBD2; j_call: TRBJ2-7; clone_size: -; cdr3_aa: CASSVSPSGSSYEQYF; cdr3_nt: TGTGCCAGCAGCGTCAGTCCTAGCGGGAGCTCCTACGAGCAGTACTTC
v_call: TRBV27; d_call: -; j_call: TRBJ2-1; clone_size: -; cdr3_aa: CASSWLASEQFF; cdr3_nt: TGTGCCAGCAGCTGGCTAGCCAGCGAGCAGTTCTTC
v_call: TRBV6-5; d_call: -; j_call: TRBJ1-2; clone_size: -; cdr3_aa: CASSSSRDGYGYTF; cdr3_nt: TGTGCCAGCAGTTCGTCCCGGGACGGGTATGGCTACACCTTC
v_call: TRBV18; d_call: -; j_call: TRBJ2-2; clone_size: -; cdr3_aa: CASTRTGTGELFF; cdr3_nt: TGTGCCAGCACCCGTACAGGGACCGGGGAGCTGTTTTTT
v_call: TRBV18; d_call: TRBD1; j_call: TRBJ2-7; clone_size: -; cdr3_aa: CASSETGLAGEQYF; cdr3_nt: TGTGCCAGCTCTGAGACAGGGCTGGCGGGCGAGCAGTACTTC
v_call: TRBV5-4; d_call: -; j_call: TRBJ1-5; clone_size: -; cdr3_aa: CASSFDAGQPQHF; cdr3_nt: TGTGCCAGCAGCTTCGACGCGGGACAGCCCCAGCATTTT
v_call: TRBV11-2; d_call: -; j_call: TRBJ1-2; clone_size: -; cdr3_aa: CASSYARRGPYGYTF; cdr3_nt: TGTGCCAGCAGCTATGCTAGGCGGGGACCCTATGGCTACACCTTC
v_call: TRBV7-2; d_call: -; j_call: TRBJ2-3; clone_size: few; cdr3_aa: CASNPDRAGVDTQYF; cdr3_nt: TGTGCCAGCAACCCCGACCGAGCGGGTGTAGATACGCAGTATTTT
v_call: TRBV30; d_call: -; j_call: TRBJ1-5; clone_size: once; cdr3_aa: CAWSARGGGYSNQPQHF; cdr3_nt: TGTGCCTGGAGTGCTCGTGGGGGAGGATATAGCAATCAGCCCCAGCATTTT
v_call: TRBV24-1; d_call: -; j_call: TRBJ1-1; clone_size: -; cdr3_aa: CATSDYATTEAFF; cdr3_nt: TGTGCCACCAGTGACTATGCCACCACTGAAGCTTTCTTT
v_call: TRBV2; d_call: -; j_call: TRBJ1-2; clone_size: few; cdr3_aa: CASRTANYGYTF; cdr3_nt: TGTGCCAGCAGGACGGCTAACTATGGCTACACCTTC
v_call: TRBV6-5; d_call: TRBD1; j_call: TRBJ2-7; clone_size: -; cdr3_aa: CASSTARTGVHEQYF; cdr3_nt: TGTGCCAGCAGTACTGCCCGGACAGGGGTCCACGAGCAGTACTTC
v_call: TRBV25-1; d_call: -; j_call: TRBJ1-2; clone_size: -; cdr3_aa: CASSVYRSSGGDGYTF; cdr3_nt: TGTGCCAGCAGTGTCTACCGTAGCAGCGGTGGAGATGGCTACACCTTC
v_call: TRBV5-5; d_call: TRBD1; j_call: TRBJ1-2; clone_size: -; cdr3_aa: CASSVQGWNGYTF; cdr3_nt: TGTGCCAGCAGCGTACAGGGGTGGAATGGCTACACCTTC
v_call: TRBV2; d_call: -; j_call: TRBJ2-6; clone_size: -; cdr3_aa: CASQQRGPSGANVLTF; cdr3_nt: TGTGCCAGCCAACAGAGAGGGCCTTCTGGGGCCAACGTCCTGACTTTC
v_call: TRBV11-2; d_call: -; j_call: TRBJ2-7; clone_size: -; cdr3_aa: CASSLVPESYEQYF; cdr3_nt: TGTGCCAGCAGCTTAGTTCCAGAGAGCTACGAGCAGTACTTC
v_call: TRBV5-1; d_call: -; j_call: TRBJ2-7; clone_size: -; cdr3_aa: CASSFLRDNYEQYF; cdr3_nt: TGCGCCAGCAGCTTCCTCCGGGACAACTACGAGCAGTACTTC
v_call: TRBV2; d_call: TRBD2; j_call: TRBJ2-7; clone_size: -; cdr3_aa: CASRQGLAGSYEQYF; cdr3_nt: TGTGCCAGCAGGCAGGGACTAGCGGGCTCCTACGAGCAGTACTTC
v_call: TRBV14; d_call: -; j_call: TRBJ1-4; clone_size: -; cdr3_aa: CASSQGPGPLFF; cdr3_nt: TGTGCCAGCAGCCAAGGCCCAGGGCCCCTGTTTTTT
v_call: TRBV27; d_call: -; j_call: TRBJ2-7; clone_size: once; cdr3_aa: CASSLNPAPRAYEQYF; cdr3_nt: TGTGCCAGCAGTCTCAACCCCGCACCCCGGGCCTACGAGCAGTACTTC
v_call: TRBV27; d_call: -; j_call: TRBJ2-5; clone_size: once; cdr3_aa: CASSLSATVVQETQYF; cdr3_nt: TGTGCCAGCAGTTTATCCGCGACAGTTGTACAAGAGACCCAGTACTTC
v_call: TRBV7-2; d_call: TRBD1; j_call: TRBJ1-1; clone_size: -; cdr3_aa: CASSIPGGDLYAEAFF; cdr3_nt: TGTGCCAGCAGCATCCCAGGGGGCGACCTTTATGCTGAAGCTTTCTTT
v_call: TRBV2; d_call: TRBD1; j_call: TRBJ2-7; clone_size: -; cdr3_aa: CASRGQRQTYEQYF; cdr3_nt: TGTGCCAGCAGGGGACAGAGACAAACCTACGAGCAGTACTTC
v_call: TRBV7-8; d_call: -; j_call: TRBJ2-7; clone_size: -; cdr3_aa: CASSPRGATYEQYF; cdr3_nt: TGTGCCAGCAGCCCCCGGGGGGCGACCTACGAGCAGTACTTC
v_call: TRBV19; d_call: -; j_call: TRBJ2-3; clone_size: -; cdr3_aa: CASSINPPQASGTDTQYF; cdr3_nt: TGTGCCAGTAGTATAAACCCTCCTCAGGCTTCTGGCACAGATACGCAGTATTTT
v_call: TRBV19; d_call: TRBD1; j_call: TRBJ2-7; clone_size: once; cdr3_aa: CASRLETGGSYEQYF; cdr3_nt: TGTGCCAGTAGACTTGAGACAGGGGGCTCCTACGAGCAGTACTTC
v_call: TRBV6-2/TRBV6-3; d_call: -; j_call: TRBJ2-2; clone_size: -; cdr3_aa: CASSYSFERVGSNTGELFF; cdr3_nt: TGTGCCAGCAGTTACTCGTTTGAACGGGTCGGCTCGAACACCGGGGAGCTGTTTTTT
v_call: TRBV29-1; d_call: -; j_call: TRBJ2-1; clone_size: -; cdr3_aa: CSVELPESSYNEQFF; cdr3_nt: TGCAGCGTTGAGCTGCCCGAGAGCTCCTACAATGAGCAGTTCTTC
v_call: TRBV2; d_call: TRBD2; j_call: TRBJ2-2; clone_size: -; cdr3_aa: CASSPTSGRFMRELFF; cdr3_nt: TGTGCCAGCAGCCCGACTAGCGGGAGGTTTATGAGGGAGCTGTTTTTT
v_call: TRBV2; d_call: -; j_call: TRBJ2-1; clone_size: -; cdr3_aa: CASGSSYNEQFF; cdr3_nt: TGTGCCAGCGGGAGCTCCTACAATGAGCAGTTCTTC
v_call: TRBV5-1; d_call: TRBD1; j_call: TRBJ1-5; clone_size: -; cdr3_aa: CASSPSTGGNQPQHF; cdr3_nt: TGCGCCAGTAGCCCGAGTACAGGGGGCAATCAGCCCCAGCATTTT
v_call: TRBV3-1/TRBV3-2; d_call: -; j_call: TRBJ1-6; clone_size: once; cdr3_aa: CASRTGLGSGPLHF; cdr3_nt: TGTGCCAGCAGAACAGGGTTGGGATCTGGACCCCTCCACTTT
v_call: TRBV5-1; d_call: TRBD2; j_call: TRBJ2-1; clone_size: -; cdr3_aa: CASSLTSGSYNEQFF; cdr3_nt: TGCGCCAGCAGCTTGACTAGCGGGAGCTACAATGAGCAGTTCTTC
v_call: TRBV5-1; d_call: -; j_call: TRBJ1-1; clone_size: -; cdr3_aa: CASSFGRSIIMNTEAFF; cdr3_nt: TGCGCCAGCAGCTTCGGGCGGAGTATTATTATGAACACTGAAGCTTTCTTT
v_call: TRBV10-3; d_call: -; j_call: TRBJ2-1; clone_size: -; cdr3_aa: CAISEPGGFFNEQFF; cdr3_nt: TGTGCCATCAGTGAGCCAGGCGGGTTCTTTAATGAGCAGTTCTTC
v_call: TRBV14; d_call: -; j_call: TRBJ2-2; clone_size: -; cdr3_aa: CASSQFLAVNTGELFF; cdr3_nt: TGTGCCAGCAGCCAATTCTTAGCGGTGAACACCGGGGAGCTGTTTTTT